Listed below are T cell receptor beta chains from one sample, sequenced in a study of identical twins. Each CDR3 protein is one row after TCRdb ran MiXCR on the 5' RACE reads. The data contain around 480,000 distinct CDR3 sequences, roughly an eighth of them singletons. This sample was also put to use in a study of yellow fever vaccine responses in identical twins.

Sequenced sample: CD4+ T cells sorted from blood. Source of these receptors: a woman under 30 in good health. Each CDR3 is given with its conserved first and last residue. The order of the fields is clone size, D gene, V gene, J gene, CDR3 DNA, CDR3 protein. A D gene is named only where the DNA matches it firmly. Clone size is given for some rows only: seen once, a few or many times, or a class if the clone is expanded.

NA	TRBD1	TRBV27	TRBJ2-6	TGTGCCAGCAGTTCAACGGGACAGGGGAGCTCTGGGGCCAACGTCCTGACTTTC	CASSSTGQGSSGANVLTF
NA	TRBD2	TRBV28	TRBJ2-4	TGTGCCAGCAGCAAACGGACTAGCGGGAGTAACATTCAGTACTTC	CASSKRTSGSNIQYF
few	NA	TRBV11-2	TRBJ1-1	TGTGCCAGCAGCTTCCAGGAGTACACTGAAGCTTTCTTT	CASSFQEYTEAFF
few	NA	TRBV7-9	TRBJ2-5	TGTGCCAGCAGCTTCGTACAGCAAGAGACCCAGTACTTC	CASSFVQQETQYF
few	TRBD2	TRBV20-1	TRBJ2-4	TGCAGTGCTAGAGACGTGGAGCGGGGGGAAAACATTCAGTACTTC	CSARDVERGENIQYF
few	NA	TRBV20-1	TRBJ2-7	TGCAGTGCTAGCCCGGGGCAGGGGATCTACGAGCAGTACTTC	CSASPGQGIYEQYF
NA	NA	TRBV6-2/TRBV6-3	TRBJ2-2	TGTGCCAGCAGTAGGACAGTGACCACCGGGGAGCTGTTTTTT	CASSRTVTTGELFF
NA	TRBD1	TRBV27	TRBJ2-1	TGTGCCAGCAGCAACAGGGGTCATGAGCAGTTCTTC	CASSNRGHEQFF
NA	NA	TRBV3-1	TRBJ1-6	TGTGCCAGCAGCCAGGGACATTGGGATTCACCCCTCCACTTT	CASSQGHWDSPLHF
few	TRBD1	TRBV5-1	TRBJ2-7	TGCGCCAGCAGCTTGGGGCGACAGGGGGGCGAGCAGTACTTC	CASSLGRQGGEQYF
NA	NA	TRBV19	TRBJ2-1	TGTGCCAGTAGTACCGGGGGCGCCGGTCCAAATGAGCAGTTCTTC	CASSTGGAGPNEQFF
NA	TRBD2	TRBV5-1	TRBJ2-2	TGCGCCAGCAGCCTAGCGGGGATTAACACCGGGGAGCTGTTTTTT	CASSLAGINTGELFF
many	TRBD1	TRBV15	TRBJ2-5	TGTGCCACCAGCAGTGGACAGGGCTCAGAGACCCAGTACTTC	CATSSGQGSETQYF
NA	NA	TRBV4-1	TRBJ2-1	TGCGCCAGCAGCCAAGAATACGGGACTCCTAGCTCCTACAATGAGCAGTTCTTC	CASSQEYGTPSSYNEQFF
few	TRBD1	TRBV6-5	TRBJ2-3	TGTGCCAGCAGTTACTTGGGGACAGGGTTAGGGGATACGCAGTATTTT	CASSYLGTGLGDTQYF
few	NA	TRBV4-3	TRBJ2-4	TGCGCCAGCAGTATTTTCCGGGGAGCCAAAAACATTCAGTACTTC	CASSIFRGAKNIQYF
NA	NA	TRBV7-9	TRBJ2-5	TGTGCCAGCAGCTCGCCGACGGGCTTGGAGACCCAGTACTTC	CASSSPTGLETQYF
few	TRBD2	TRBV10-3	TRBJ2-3	TGTGCCATCAGTGAACCAGCGGGAGTGACAGATACGCAGTATTTT	CAISEPAGVTDTQYF
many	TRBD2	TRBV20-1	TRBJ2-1	TGCAGTGCTAGACGGTTCGGTAGCGGGAGACACCTTGATAATGAGCAGTTCTTC	CSARRFGSGRHLDNEQFF
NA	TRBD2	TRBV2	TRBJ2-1	TGTGCCAGCAGTCCCGAGACTAGCGGGATAAGTGAGCAGTTCTTC	CASSPETSGISEQFF
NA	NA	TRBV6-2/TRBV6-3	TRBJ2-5	TGTGCCAGCAGCAAGACGGAGAAGACCCAGTACTTC	CASSKTEKTQYF
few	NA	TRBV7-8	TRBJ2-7	TGTGCCAGCAGCTCCAGGACGGATCCCTACGAGCAGTACTTC	CASSSRTDPYEQYF
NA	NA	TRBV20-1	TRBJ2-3	TGCAGTGCTGAATCAGGGGATACGCAGTATTTT	CSAESGDTQYF
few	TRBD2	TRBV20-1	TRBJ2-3	TGCAGTGCCCGGAGGGGGACTAGCGGGACAGATACGCAGTATTTT	CSARRGTSGTDTQYF
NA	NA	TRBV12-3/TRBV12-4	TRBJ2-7	TGTGCCAGCAGTTTAGACTTAAACCTCTACGAGCAGTACTTC	CASSLDLNLYEQYF
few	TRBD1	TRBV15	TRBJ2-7	TGTGCCACTTCCTTCGGGACAGGGCCTAGCGAGCAGTACTTC	CATSFGTGPSEQYF
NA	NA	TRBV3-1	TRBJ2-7	TGTGCCAGCAGCCAAGTAACAGGCCCCTACGAGCAGTACTTC	CASSQVTGPYEQYF
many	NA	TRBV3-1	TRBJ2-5	TGTGCCAGCAGCCAAGATTTGGCCGGGGAAGAGACCCAGTACTTC	CASSQDLAGEETQYF
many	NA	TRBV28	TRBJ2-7	TGTGCCAGCAGTTTGGGTGGGACCGTGGTACGGGAGCAGTACTTC	CASSLGGTVVREQYF
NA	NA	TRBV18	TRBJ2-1	TGTGCCAGCTCACCACAGCAGAACTACAATGAGCAGTTCTTC	CASSPQQNYNEQFF
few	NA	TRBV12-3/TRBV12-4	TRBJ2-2	TGTGCCAGCAGTTCTCTCATCCGGCGCATGGACACCGGGGAGCTGTTTTTT	CASSSLIRRMDTGELFF
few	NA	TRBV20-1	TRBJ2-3	TGCAGTGCTAGCTTAGCCCCTCGCACAGATACGCAGTATTTT	CSASLAPRTDTQYF
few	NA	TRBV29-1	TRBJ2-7	TGCAGCGTTGCTTACAGCTCCTACGAGCAGTACTTC	CSVAYSSYEQYF
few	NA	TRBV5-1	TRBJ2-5	TGCGCCAGCAGCCTCATGGGGGGTCCTACAGAGACCCAGTACTTC	CASSLMGGPTETQYF
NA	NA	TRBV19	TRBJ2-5	TGTGCCAGTAGTATGGGATCAGCGGTTCTCCAAGAGACCCAGTACTTC	CASSMGSAVLQETQYF
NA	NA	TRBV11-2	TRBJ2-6	TGTGTACCATCGGGGGAGTGGTCTGGGGCCAACGTCCTGACTTTC	CVPSGEWSGANVLTF
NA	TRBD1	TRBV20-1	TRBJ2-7	TGCAGTGCTAGATTCCCGGGACAGCGCTACGAGCAGTACTTC	CSARFPGQRYEQYF
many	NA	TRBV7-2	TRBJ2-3	TGTGCCAGCAGTCAGAGATCTACTAGCACAGATACGCAGTATTTT	CASSQRSTSTDTQYF
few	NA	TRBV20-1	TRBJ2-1	TGCAGTGCTCCTCGATACAATGAGCAGTTCTTC	CSAPRYNEQFF
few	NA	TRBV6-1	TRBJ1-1	TGTGCCACCGGGATAGACACTGAAGCTTTCTTT	CATGIDTEAFF
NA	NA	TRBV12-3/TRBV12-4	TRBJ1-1	TGTGCCAGCAGACGGGAGGCCAACACTGAAGCTTTCTTT	CASRREANTEAFF
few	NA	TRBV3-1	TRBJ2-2	TGTGCCAGCAGCCGTACGGGATACACCGGGGAGCTGTTTTTT	CASSRTGYTGELFF
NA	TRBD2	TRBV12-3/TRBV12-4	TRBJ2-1	TGTACCAGCTGTTTAGGGATTCCGGGACTAGCGGGAGACAATGAGCAGTTCTTC	CTSCLGIPGLAGDNEQFF
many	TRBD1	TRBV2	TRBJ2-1	TGTGCCAGCAGTGCTATTTGGGACAGGGACTACAATGAGCAGTTCTTC	CASSAIWDRDYNEQFF
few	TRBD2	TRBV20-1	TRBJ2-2	TGCAGTGCCCCCATGTTGTCTAGCGGGAGTACCGGGGAGCTGTTTTTT	CSAPMLSSGSTGELFF
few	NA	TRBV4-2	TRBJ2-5	TGTGCCAGCAGCCAGGGGCTAGTAGGGGGGAAAGAGACCCAGTACTTC	CASSQGLVGGKETQYF